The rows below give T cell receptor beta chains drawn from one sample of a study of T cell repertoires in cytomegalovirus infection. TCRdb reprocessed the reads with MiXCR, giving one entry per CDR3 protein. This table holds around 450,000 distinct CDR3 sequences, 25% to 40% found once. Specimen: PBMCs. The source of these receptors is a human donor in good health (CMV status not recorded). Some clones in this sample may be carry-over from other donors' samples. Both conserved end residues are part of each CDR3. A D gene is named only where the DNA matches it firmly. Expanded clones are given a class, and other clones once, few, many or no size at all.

cdr3_aa: CASSLGDRTYGYTF
cdr3_nt: TGTGCCAGCAGCTTAGGGGACAGGACTTATGGCTACACCTTC
d_call: TRBD1
j_call: TRBJ1-2
clone_size: .
v_call: TRBV7-9

cdr3_aa: CASSLRTGGVGYTF
cdr3_nt: TGTGCCAGCAGCTTAAGGACAGGAGGAGTCGGCTACACCTTC
d_call: TRBD1
j_call: TRBJ1-2
clone_size: .
v_call: TRBV13

cdr3_aa: CSARGLEGREKLFF
cdr3_nt: TGCAGTGCTAGAGGGTTAGAAGGTCGTGAAAAACTGTTTTTT
d_call: .
j_call: TRBJ1-4
clone_size: .
v_call: TRBV20-1

cdr3_aa: CASSPGGYGYNF
cdr3_nt: TGTGCCAGCAGTCCAGGGGGCTATGGCTACAACTTC
d_call: TRBD1
j_call: TRBJ1-2
clone_size: .
v_call: TRBV12-3/TRBV12-4

cdr3_aa: CASTRGWTDTQYF
cdr3_nt: TGCGCCAGCACTCGCGGTTGGACAGATACGCAGTATTTT
d_call: .
j_call: TRBJ2-3
clone_size: .
v_call: TRBV10-2

cdr3_aa: CASSLGQGGGTEAFF
cdr3_nt: TGCGCCAGCAGCTTGGGACAGGGCGGTGGGACTGAAGCTTTCTTT
d_call: TRBD1
j_call: TRBJ1-1
clone_size: few
v_call: TRBV5-1

cdr3_aa: CASSLPGQPYEQYF
cdr3_nt: TGTGCCAGCAGCTTACCGGGACAGCCGTACGAGCAGTACTTC
d_call: TRBD1
j_call: TRBJ2-7
clone_size: .
v_call: TRBV7-9

cdr3_aa: CASSSHGRNNEKLFF
cdr3_nt: TGTGCCAGCAGTTCCCACGGGAGGAATAATGAAAAACTGTTTTTT
d_call: .
j_call: TRBJ1-4
clone_size: many
v_call: TRBV28

cdr3_aa: CASSLLRGETQYF
cdr3_nt: TGTGCCAGCAGTTTGCTAAGGGGGGAGACCCAGTACTTC
d_call: .
j_call: TRBJ2-5
clone_size: .
v_call: TRBV28

cdr3_aa: CASSEEGQGNEQFF
cdr3_nt: TGTGCCAGCAGTGAAGAGGGACAGGGCAATGAGCAGTTCTTC
d_call: TRBD1
j_call: TRBJ2-1
clone_size: .
v_call: TRBV2

cdr3_aa: CASSDAGPGTEAFF
cdr3_nt: TGTGCCAGCAGTGATGCGGGGCCGGGAACTGAAGCTTTCTTT
d_call: .
j_call: TRBJ1-1
clone_size: few
v_call: TRBV27

cdr3_aa: CASTVTGLMNTEAFF
cdr3_nt: TGTGCCAGCACCGTGACAGGGCTCATGAACACTGAAGCTTTCTTT
d_call: TRBD1
j_call: TRBJ1-1
clone_size: few
v_call: TRBV6-5

cdr3_aa: CASSDNSRTGRTDTQYF
cdr3_nt: TGTGCCAGCAGCGACAATTCCCGGACAGGGAGAACAGATACGCAGTATTTT
d_call: TRBD1
j_call: TRBJ2-3
clone_size: .
v_call: TRBV7-9

cdr3_aa: CASSLWESSYNEQFF
cdr3_nt: TGTGCCAGCAGCTTATGGGAGAGCTCCTACAATGAGCAGTTCTTC
d_call: .
j_call: TRBJ2-1
clone_size: many
v_call: TRBV7-2

cdr3_aa: CSATEGGGQETQYF
cdr3_nt: TGCAGCGCAACGGAAGGGGGCGGTCAGGAGACCCAGTACTTC
d_call: TRBD1
j_call: TRBJ2-5
clone_size: .
v_call: TRBV29-1

cdr3_aa: CASSLWANTYTQYF
cdr3_nt: TGTGCCAGCAGTTTATGGGCTAACACATATACGCAGTATTTT
d_call: .
j_call: TRBJ2-3
clone_size: .
v_call: TRBV12-3/TRBV12-4

cdr3_aa: CASSPRPTGVGIYGYTF
cdr3_nt: TGTGCCAGTAGTCCCCGACCGACAGGCGTCGGAATCTATGGCTACACCTTC
d_call: .
j_call: TRBJ1-2
clone_size: many
v_call: TRBV19

cdr3_aa: CASSLGQRDYYGYTF
cdr3_nt: TGTGCCAGCTCCCTGGGACAGCGTGATTACTATGGCTACACCTTC
d_call: TRBD1
j_call: TRBJ1-2
clone_size: few
v_call: TRBV12-3/TRBV12-4

cdr3_aa: CASSFGQWDTEAFF
cdr3_nt: TGTGCCAGCAGCTTTGGACAGTGGGACACTGAAGCTTTCTTT
d_call: .
j_call: TRBJ1-1
clone_size: few
v_call: TRBV11-1

cdr3_aa: CASSYSLPGHANEKLFF
cdr3_nt: TGTGCCAGCAGTTATTCACTCCCTGGACACGCTAATGAAAAACTGTTTTTT
d_call: .
j_call: TRBJ1-4
clone_size: .
v_call: TRBV27

cdr3_aa: CASSLQPANTGELFF
cdr3_nt: TGTGCCAGCAGTTTGCAGCCCGCGAACACCGGGGAGCTGTTTTTT
d_call: .
j_call: TRBJ2-2
clone_size: .
v_call: TRBV12-3/TRBV12-4

cdr3_aa: CASSIISGGYNEQFF
cdr3_nt: TGTGCCAGTAGTATCATTAGCGGGGGATACAATGAGCAGTTCTTC
d_call: TRBD2
j_call: TRBJ2-1
clone_size: few
v_call: TRBV19

cdr3_aa: CASSLGRTPWEQYF
cdr3_nt: TGTGCCAGCAGTTTGGGGCGGACTCCCTGGGAGCAGTACTTC
d_call: .
j_call: TRBJ2-7
clone_size: few
v_call: TRBV27

cdr3_aa: CATSDLFSGGSDTQYF
cdr3_nt: TGTGCCACCAGTGATTTGTTCAGCGGGGGTTCAGATACGCAGTATTTT
d_call: TRBD2
j_call: TRBJ2-3
clone_size: few
v_call: TRBV24-1

cdr3_aa: CASSVGAPTNEKLFF
cdr3_nt: TGTGCCAGCAGTGTTGGGGCCCCAACTAATGAAAAACTGTTTTTT
d_call: .
j_call: TRBJ1-4
clone_size: few
v_call: TRBV6-1

cdr3_aa: CSAPDMTETQYF
cdr3_nt: TGCAGCGCACCCGACATGACGGAGACCCAGTACTTC
d_call: .
j_call: TRBJ2-5
clone_size: .
v_call: TRBV29-1

cdr3_aa: CASTLGDGTYEQYF
cdr3_nt: TGTGCCAGCACCCTAGGGGATGGGACCTACGAGCAGTACTTC
d_call: .
j_call: TRBJ2-7
clone_size: few
v_call: TRBV12-3/TRBV12-4

cdr3_aa: CASSLVVNDRGEKLFF
cdr3_nt: TGTGCCAGCAGCTTAGTAGTCAACGACAGGGGTGAAAAACTGTTTTTT
d_call: TRBD1
j_call: TRBJ1-4
clone_size: few
v_call: TRBV7-9

cdr3_aa: CASSSSGLAGGSGELFF
cdr3_nt: TGTGCCAGCAGTTCATCTGGACTAGCGGGGGGGTCCGGGGAGCTGTTTTTT
d_call: TRBD2
j_call: TRBJ2-2
clone_size: few
v_call: TRBV27

cdr3_aa: CASHPVDVSWFKPQHF
cdr3_nt: TGTGCCAGCCACCCTGTCGACGTATCGTGGTTTAAGCCCCAGCATTTT
d_call: .
j_call: TRBJ1-5
clone_size: .
v_call: TRBV6-2/TRBV6-3

cdr3_aa: CASSPGTHSADEQYF
cdr3_nt: TGTGCCAGCAGCCCAGGGACACACTCGGCCGACGAGCAGTACTTC
d_call: .
j_call: TRBJ2-7
clone_size: many
v_call: TRBV7-9

cdr3_aa: CSARGAGGRQPQHF
cdr3_nt: TGCAGTGCTAGAGGCGCAGGGGGCCGACAGCCCCAGCATTTT
d_call: TRBD1
j_call: TRBJ1-5
clone_size: .
v_call: TRBV20-1

cdr3_aa: CASIGGHNYCYTF
cdr3_nt: TGTGCCAGCATAGGAGGGCACAACTATTGCTACACCTTC
d_call: .
j_call: TRBJ1-2
clone_size: .
v_call: TRBV28

cdr3_aa: CASSPPGSYNEQFF
cdr3_nt: TGTGCCAGCAGCCCCCCGGGGTCCTACAATGAGCAGTTCTTC
d_call: .
j_call: TRBJ2-1
clone_size: many
v_call: TRBV7-2

cdr3_aa: CASSAGTRNEKLFF
cdr3_nt: TGTGCCAGCAGCGCGGGGACCCGGAATGAAAAACTGTTTTTT
d_call: .
j_call: TRBJ1-4
clone_size: .
v_call: TRBV7-9

cdr3_aa: CASTHIGSTDTQYF
cdr3_nt: TGTGCCAGCACCCACATCGGCAGCACAGATACGCAGTATTTT
d_call: .
j_call: TRBJ2-3
clone_size: .
v_call: TRBV6-6

cdr3_aa: CASSMGQGRNQPQHF
cdr3_nt: TGTGCCAGTAGTATGGGACAGGGCCGCAATCAGCCCCAGCATTTT
d_call: TRBD1
j_call: TRBJ1-5
clone_size: .
v_call: TRBV19

cdr3_aa: CASHPQGANQPQHF
cdr3_nt: TGTGCCAGCCACCCACAGGGGGCAAATCAGCCCCAGCATTTT
d_call: TRBD1
j_call: TRBJ1-5
clone_size: .
v_call: TRBV28

cdr3_aa: CASSYSRDTEAFF
cdr3_nt: TGTGCCAGCAGTTACTCCCGGGACACTGAAGCTTTCTTT
d_call: .
j_call: TRBJ1-1
clone_size: few
v_call: TRBV6-5

cdr3_aa: CASSQDANSYEQYF
cdr3_nt: TGCGCCAGCAGCCAGGATGCCAACTCCTACGAGCAGTACTTC
d_call: .
j_call: TRBJ2-7
clone_size: .
v_call: TRBV5-1

cdr3_aa: CASSPGPPSTEAFF
cdr3_nt: TGTGCCAGTAGTCCGGGGCCCCCTTCCACTGAAGCTTTCTTT
d_call: .
j_call: TRBJ1-1
clone_size: once
v_call: TRBV19

cdr3_aa: CASGRGGNQPQHF
cdr3_nt: TGTGCTAGTGGCCGGGGTGGCAATCAGCCCCAGCATTTT
d_call: .
j_call: TRBJ1-5
clone_size: .
v_call: TRBV12-5

cdr3_aa: CASSRERGNSPLHF
cdr3_nt: TGTGCCAGCAGTCGGGAGAGGGGCAATTCACCCCTCCACTTT
d_call: .
j_call: TRBJ1-6
clone_size: .
v_call: TRBV6-2/TRBV6-3

cdr3_aa: CASSQDPGSSGGATDTQYF
cdr3_nt: TGTGCCAGCAGCCAAGACCCGGGATCTAGCGGGGGGGCAACAGATACGCAGTATTTT
d_call: TRBD2
j_call: TRBJ2-3
clone_size: .
v_call: TRBV4-2

cdr3_aa: CATHGLTQYF
cdr3_nt: TGTGCCACCCACGGACTTACGCAGTATTTT
d_call: .
j_call: TRBJ2-3
clone_size: .
v_call: TRBV2

cdr3_aa: CASSQAGTRMEKLFF
cdr3_nt: TGTGCCAGCAGCCAAGCGGGGACAAGGATGGAAAAACTGTTTTTT
d_call: .
j_call: TRBJ1-4
clone_size: .
v_call: TRBV14

cdr3_aa: CASSLGTVNTGELFF
cdr3_nt: TGTGCCAGCAGCCTCGGGACTGTGAACACCGGGGAGCTGTTTTTT
d_call: .
j_call: TRBJ2-2
clone_size: many
v_call: TRBV12-3/TRBV12-4

cdr3_aa: CASSEYPGTAGHPNEKLFF
cdr3_nt: TGTGCCAGCAGTGAATACCCGGGAACCGCGGGACACCCAAATGAAAAACTGTTTTTT
d_call: .
j_call: TRBJ1-4
clone_size: few
v_call: TRBV25-1